Shown below are 5 T cell receptor beta chains from a single sample sequenced in a study of blood T cell repertoires in COVID-19. Method: immunoSEQ multiplex PCR; TCRdb's copy keeps in-frame clones and lacks some. The top ten hold 6.3% of the sample, which has around 82,000 clones, around nine tenths seen once. Sequencing was done on a sample of peripheral blood. The receptors here all came from a man at least 80 years old with COVID-19, enrolled during active disease.

This sequence joins TRBV6-2 or TRBV6-3 and TRBJ2-1; 8 bases fit TRBD1. The CDR3 has 15 residues. V shed 1 base and J 4 bases; nucleotides not matched to a gene: 3. Germline CDR1 reads MNHEY; CDR2 reads SVGEGT. The CDR3, as DNA: TGTGCCAGCAGTTACTTCCAGGGGGCGTACAATGAGCAGTTCTTC. This sequence encodes CASSYFQGAYNEQFF.

J is TRBJ2-3 and V is TRBV4-1; 10 bases fit TRBD2. J lost 2 bases, V lost 1 base, and 6 bases had no gene match. CDR3 length equals 17 residues. From germline, CDR1 is MGHRA and CDR2 YSYEKL. The CDR3 protein is CASSQAGLAEHTDTQYF. The CDR3 region has the DNA TGCGCCAGCAGCCAAGCTGGACTAGCGGAACACACAGATACGCAGTATTTT.

Of note for this clone: This same CDR3 is encoded by further DNA sequences in the sample. The V and J genes are TRBV18 and TRBJ2-7; 8 bases fit TRBD2. Germline V gene sequence: CDR1 KGHSH, CDR2 LQKENI. The CDR3 runs to 15 residues. J lost 2 bases, V lost 3 bases, and 6 bases had no gene match. The CDR3 bases are TGTGCCAGCTCACCCGGGAGGGCCCTAACCTACGAGCAGTACTTC. It codes for CASSPGRALTYEQYF. Complete variable domain (other parts from reference TRBV18 and TRBJ2-7): NAGVMQNPRHLVRRRGQEARLRCSPMKGHSHVYWYRQLPEEGLKFMVYLQKENIIDESGMPKERFSAEFPKEGPSILRIQQVVRGDSAAYFCASSPGRALTYEQYFGPGTRLTVT.

The chain links TRBV19 to TRBJ1-1; D not certain. The CDR3 contains 15 residues. Germline assignment: CDR1 LNHDA and CDR2 SQIVND (reference sequence). Trimming shortened V by 7 bases and J by 5 bases, and 20 bases separated the two germline ends. CDR3 region: CASKNLPTYRTEAFF. In DNA form, the CDR3 reads TGTGCCAGTAAGAACCTCCCGACTTATAGGACTGAAGCTTTCTTT.

In this sample, this clone turned up once. The V gene is TRBV20-1, the J gene TRBJ1-4; TRBD1 might be the D (5 bases). The ends were cut back, 7 bases at V and 4 bases at J, with 7 bases in the middle. The CDR3 loop spans 11 amino acids. Germline V CDR1 and CDR2: DFQATT, SNEGSKA (reference sequence). The chain's CDR3 is CSGQFNEKLFF. The CDR3 DNA is TGCAGTGGACAGTTTAATGAAAAACTGTTTTTT.